Presented here are 9 T cell receptor beta chains from one specimen sequenced in a study of Ad26.COV2.S vaccination and SARS-CoV-2 variants. Clones were read by immunoSEQ multiplex PCR, and TCRdb kept only the in-frame ones, dropping some. This table holds roughly 500,000 clones, approximately 88% found once. Described treatment: roughly 19 received Ad26.COV2.S at low or high dose, single or two shots; several received placebo; per-sample allocation not given. The samples were gathered on day 63 after the first injection of vaccine or placebo. Sequenced material: peripheral blood, taken in a trial of Ad26.COV2.S vaccine versus placebo. Source of these receptors: a person aged 18-60 years who received the Ad26.COV2.S COVID-19 vaccine or a placebo.

The chain has TRBV6-2 or TRBV6-3 and TRBJ2-3, with 14 bases identical to TRBD2. The CDR3 runs 19 residues. Germline CDR1 MNHEY, CDR2 SVGEGT. The V segment lost 4 bases and the J segment 1 base; nucleotides outside the gene matches: 10. For the CDR3, the DNA is TGTGCCAGCAGTTCCCCGGGACTAGCGGGAGTTCGGGGCACAGATACGCAGTATTTT. Amino acid sequence: CASSSPGLAGVRGTDTQYF.

This clone occurred a few times. The J gene is TRBJ1-4, the V gene TRBV6-6; the D gene is possibly TRBD1 (5 bases). The ends were cut back, 0 bases at V and 12 bases at J, with 11 bases in the middle. CDR1 is MNHNY, CDR2 SVGAGI, per germline (reference sequence). This CDR3 comprises 13 residues. The CDR3 loop is CASSYSSGRELFF. The CDR3 coding sequence is TGTGCCAGCAGTTACTCGTCAGGGCGTGAACTGTTTTTT.

The rearrangement links TRBV30 to TRBJ1-6; no firm D call. Germline CDR1 and CDR2: GTSNPN and SVGIG (reference sequence). V was cut by 4 bases and J by 5 bases, with 12 bases left in between. The CDR3 is 14 residues long. For the CDR3, the DNA is TGTGCCTGGAAAACCCGCACAGATAATTCACCCCTCCACTTT. As protein: CAWKTRTDNSPLHF.

The V gene is TRBV29-1, the J gene TRBJ2-5; D might be TRBD1 (5 bases). The V and J ends lost 5 bases and 5 bases respectively, with 18 bases between them. The CDR3 runs to 14 residues. Germline loops: CDR1 SQVTM, CDR2 ANQGSEA. Here the CDR3 DNA reads TGCAGCGTTTTCCCTGGATTAGCAGGGGAGACCCAGTACTTC. It specifies CSVFPGLAGETQYF.

V gene TRBV6-5 combines with J gene TRBJ2-5, with D unclear. CDR3 length: 14 amino acids. Trimming pared 0 bases from V and 4 bases from J, leaving 9 bases between. CDR1 is MNHEY and CDR2 is SVGAGI in the germline V gene. The CDR3 DNA reads TGTGCCAGCAGTTACTCAGGGCCGCGAGAGACCCAGTACTTC. Its translation is CASSYSGPRETQYF.

In this sample, this clone turned up once. The chain employs TRBV7-9 and TRBJ2-1; 7 nucleotides agree with TRBD1. The V segment lost 4 bases and the J segment 8 bases; nucleotides outside the gene matches: 11. This CDR3 is built from 15 residues. From germline, CDR1 is SEHNR and CDR2 FQNEAQ (reference sequence). The CDR3 nucleotides are TGTGCCAGCAGCTCACGACAGGGTCGTGGTTATGAGCAGTTCTTC. Translating gives CASSSRQGRGYEQFF.

In the case of this clone: Sequence at one end of the junction differs from germline and may be a read error. The chain carries TRBV3-1 (or the pseudogene TRBV3-2) and TRBJ1-2; D is possibly TRBD1 (6 bases). This CDR3 is built from 14 residues. The germline gives CDR1 LGHDT, CDR2 YNNKEL (reference sequence). CDR3 sequence (DNA): TGTGCCAGTAGCCAATGGGGGCGCGAAGTTGGCTACACCTTC. It codes for CASSQWGREVGYTF.

The gene calls are TRBV28 and TRBJ1-1, with TRBD1 identical over 7 bases. This CDR3 has 15 residues. V shed 7 bases, J shed 1 base, and the junction held 9 bases outside the gene matches. Per germline, CDR1 MDHEN and CDR2 SYDVKM. The CDR3 sequence is CASKRQGAKNTEAFF. Written as DNA, the CDR3 is TGTGCCAGCAAGAGACAGGGAGCAAAGAACACTGAAGCTTTCTTT.

The J gene is TRBJ1-2, the V gene TRBV4-1, with D tentatively TRBD1 (5 bases). CDR3 length equals 18 residues. CDR1 is MGHRA, CDR2 YSYEKL, per germline. V was shortened by 0 bases and J by 4 bases, with 21 bases between the two germline ends. Here the CDR3 DNA reads TGCGCCAGCAGCCAAGATCTAAGGGACTCTCCTTGGGGCTATGGCTACACCTTC. Translation gives CASSQDLRDSPWGYGYTF.